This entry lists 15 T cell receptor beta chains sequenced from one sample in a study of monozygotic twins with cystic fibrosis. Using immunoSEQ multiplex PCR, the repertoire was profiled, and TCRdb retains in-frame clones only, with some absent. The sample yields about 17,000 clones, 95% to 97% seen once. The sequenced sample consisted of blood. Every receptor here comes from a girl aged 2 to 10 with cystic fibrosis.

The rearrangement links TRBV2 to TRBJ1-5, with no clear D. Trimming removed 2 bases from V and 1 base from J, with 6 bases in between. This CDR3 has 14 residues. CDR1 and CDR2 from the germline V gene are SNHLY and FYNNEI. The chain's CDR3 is CASSESWSNQPQHF. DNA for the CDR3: TGTGCCAGCAGTGAAAGTTGGAGCAATCAGCCCCAGCATTTT.

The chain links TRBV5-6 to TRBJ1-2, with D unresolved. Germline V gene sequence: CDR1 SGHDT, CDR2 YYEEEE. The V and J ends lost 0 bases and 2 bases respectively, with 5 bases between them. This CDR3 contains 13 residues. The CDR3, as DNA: TGTGCCAGCAGCTTGGGTAACAACTATGGCTACACCTTC. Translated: CASSLGNNYGYTF.

The CDR3 sequence: CASSRRTGSNTGELFF. CDR3 DNA: TGCGCCAGCAGCCGGAGGACAGGTTCGAACACCGGGGAGCTGTTTTTT. The chain uses TRBV5-1 and TRBJ2-2, with 7 bases matching TRBD1. The CDR3 contains 16 residues. V was clipped by 4 bases and J by 0 bases; unmatched bases: 6. The germline gives CDR1 SGHRS, CDR2 YFSETQ.

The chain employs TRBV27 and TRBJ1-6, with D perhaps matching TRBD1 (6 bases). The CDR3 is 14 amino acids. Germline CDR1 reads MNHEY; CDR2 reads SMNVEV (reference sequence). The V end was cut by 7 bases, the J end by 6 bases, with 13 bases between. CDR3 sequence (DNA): TGTGCCAGCACCCTCCGCAGGGGTAATTCACCCCTCCACTTT. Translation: CASTLRRGNSPLHF.

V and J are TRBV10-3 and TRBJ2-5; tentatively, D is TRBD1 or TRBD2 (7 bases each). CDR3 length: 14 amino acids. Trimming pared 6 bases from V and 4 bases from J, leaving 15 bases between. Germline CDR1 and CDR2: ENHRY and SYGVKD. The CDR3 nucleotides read TGTGCCATCAGCGGTACAGGGGAGGGAGAGACCCAGTACTTC. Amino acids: CAISGTGEGETQYF.

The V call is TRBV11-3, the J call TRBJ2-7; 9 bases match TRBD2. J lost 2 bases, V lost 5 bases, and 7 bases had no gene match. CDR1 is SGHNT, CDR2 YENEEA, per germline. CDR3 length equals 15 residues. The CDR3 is CASSPPGLAPYEQYF. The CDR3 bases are TGTGCCAGCAGCCCCCCCGGACTAGCGCCCTACGAGCAGTACTTC. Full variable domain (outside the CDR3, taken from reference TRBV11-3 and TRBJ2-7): EAGVVQSPRYKIIEKKQPVAFWCNPISGHNTLYWYLQNLGQGPELLIRYENEEAVDDSQLPKDRFSAERLKGVDSTLKIQPAELGDSAVYLCASSPPGLAPYEQYFGPGTRLTVT.

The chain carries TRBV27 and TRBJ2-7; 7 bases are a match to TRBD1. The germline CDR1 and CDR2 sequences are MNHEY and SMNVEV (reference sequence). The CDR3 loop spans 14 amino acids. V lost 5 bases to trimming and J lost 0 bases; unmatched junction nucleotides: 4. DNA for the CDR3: TGTGCCAGCAGTGGGACAGACCCCTCCTACGAGCAGTACTTC. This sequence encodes CASSGTDPSYEQYF.

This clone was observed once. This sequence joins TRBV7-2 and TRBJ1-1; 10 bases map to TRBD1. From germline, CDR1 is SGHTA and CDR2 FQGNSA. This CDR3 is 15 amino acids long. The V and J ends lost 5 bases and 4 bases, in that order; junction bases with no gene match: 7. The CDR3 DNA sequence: TGTGCCAGCAGCCCTTCGACAGGGGGCTTCACTGAAGCTTTCTTT. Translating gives CASSPSTGGFTEAFF.

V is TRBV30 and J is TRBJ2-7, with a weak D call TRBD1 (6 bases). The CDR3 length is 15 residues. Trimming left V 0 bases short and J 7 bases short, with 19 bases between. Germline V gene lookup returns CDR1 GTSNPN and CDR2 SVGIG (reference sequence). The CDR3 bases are TGTGCCTGGAGTGTACGAGGCAGGGGTTCGTGGGAGCAGTACTTC. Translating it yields CAWSVRGRGSWEQYF.

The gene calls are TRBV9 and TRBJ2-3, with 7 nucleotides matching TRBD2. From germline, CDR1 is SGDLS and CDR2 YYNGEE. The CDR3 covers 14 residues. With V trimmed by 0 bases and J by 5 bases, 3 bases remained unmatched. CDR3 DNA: TGTGCCAGCAGCGTAGGGGGAGGGTTAGATACGCAGTATTTT. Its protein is CASSVGGGLDTQYF.

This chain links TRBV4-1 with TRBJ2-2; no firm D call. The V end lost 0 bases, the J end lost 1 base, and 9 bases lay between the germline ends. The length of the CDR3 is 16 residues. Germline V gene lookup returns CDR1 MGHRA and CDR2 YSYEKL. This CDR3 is CASSQENYRNTGELFF. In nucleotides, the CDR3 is TGCGCCAGCAGCCAAGAGAACTACCGGAACACCGGGGAGCTGTTTTTT.

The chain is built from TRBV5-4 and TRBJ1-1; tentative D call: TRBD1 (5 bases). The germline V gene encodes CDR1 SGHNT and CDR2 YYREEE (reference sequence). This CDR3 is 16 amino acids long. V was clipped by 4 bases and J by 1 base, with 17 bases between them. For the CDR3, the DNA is TGTGCCAGCAGCAGGGCGGGGACGCTCAGGAACACTGAAGCTTTCTTT. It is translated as CASSRAGTLRNTEAFF.

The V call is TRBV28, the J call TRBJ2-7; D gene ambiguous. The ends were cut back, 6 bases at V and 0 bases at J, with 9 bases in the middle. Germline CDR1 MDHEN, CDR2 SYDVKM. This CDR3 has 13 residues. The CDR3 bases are TGTGCCAGCAGGAAAGGTACCTCCTACGAGCAGTACTTC. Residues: CASRKGTSYEQYF.

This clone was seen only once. CDR3 coding DNA: TGTGCCATCAGTGAGTCGGGCACTGGGGCTGGGGCCAACGTCCTGACTTTC. Amino acids: CAISESGTGAGANVLTF. J is TRBJ2-6 and V is TRBV10-3, with D uncertain. The germline gives CDR1 ENHRY, CDR2 SYGVKD. The CDR3 covers 17 residues. Between the trimmed V and J ends, which lost 0 bases and 2 bases, there was a span of 11 bases.

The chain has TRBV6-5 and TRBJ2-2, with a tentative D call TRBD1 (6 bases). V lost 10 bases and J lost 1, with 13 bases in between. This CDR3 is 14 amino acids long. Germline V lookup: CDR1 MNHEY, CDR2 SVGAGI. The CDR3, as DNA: TGTGCCACCTCTGGACAGCTGAACACCGGGGAGCTGTTTTTT. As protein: CATSGQLNTGELFF.